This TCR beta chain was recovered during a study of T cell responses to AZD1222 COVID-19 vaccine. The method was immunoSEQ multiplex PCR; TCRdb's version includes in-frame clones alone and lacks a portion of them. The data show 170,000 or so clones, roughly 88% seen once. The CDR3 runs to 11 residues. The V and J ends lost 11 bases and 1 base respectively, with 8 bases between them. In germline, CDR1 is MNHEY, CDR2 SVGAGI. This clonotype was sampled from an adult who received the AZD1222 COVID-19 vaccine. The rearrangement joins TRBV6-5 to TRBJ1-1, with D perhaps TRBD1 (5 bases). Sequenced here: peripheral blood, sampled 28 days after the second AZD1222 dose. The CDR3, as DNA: TGTGCCGCTGGGGGGAACACTGAAGCTTTCTTT. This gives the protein CAAGGNTEAFF.